Listed below are T cell receptor beta chains from one sample, sequenced in a study of blood T cell repertoires in COVID-19. Only in-frame clones appear in the TCRdb table, and some are missing; sequencing was by immunoSEQ multiplex PCR. The repertoire includes about 250,000 clones, roughly four fifths of them detected once, and roughly 4.7% sits in the top ten. The specimen was PBMCs or T cells enriched from blood (not recorded which). The receptors originated from a man aged 35-49 years who had been exposed to COVID-19. Each CDR3 is given with its conserved first and last residue. D genes are given only for firm matches. The size entry is marked missing in some rows and otherwise reads once, few, many or a size class.

TGTGCCAGCAGCCAACAGGGGGCCTTCAATGAGCAGTTCTTC,CASSQQGAFNEQFF,TRBV7-8,TRBJ2-1,TRBD1,-
TGTGCCAGCTCACCACCACAGCCTAATGAAAAACTGTTTTTT,CASSPPQPNEKLFF,TRBV18,TRBJ1-4,-,-
TGCGCCAGCAGCCAAGCGGATGGTAGGTTAGCGGGCCACGAGCAGTACTTC,CASSQADGRLAGHEQYF,TRBV4-1,TRBJ2-7,TRBD2,once
TGTGCCAGCAGCTTAGGGACCCGGGGTGATACGCAGTATTTT,CASSLGTRGDTQYF,TRBV11-2,TRBJ2-3,-,-
TGTGCCAGCAGGGAGAATAGCGGGAGCACAGATACGCAGTATTTT,CASRENSGSTDTQYF,TRBV11-2,TRBJ2-3,TRBD2,few
TGTGCCAGCAGCCGACGGACAGGACTTAGCACAGATACGCAGTATTTT,CASSRRTGLSTDTQYF,TRBV14,TRBJ2-3,TRBD1,once
TGTGCCAGCAGTTTACAGCGGGAGGCAACTGGCTACACCTTC,CASSLQREATGYTF,TRBV27,TRBJ1-2,-,-
TGCGCCAGCAGTGAGGGGAGGGGAACAGATACGCAGTATTTT,CASSEGRGTDTQYF,TRBV10-1,TRBJ2-3,TRBD2,few
TGTGCCAGCAGTGAACCCTCTAGCGGGAGGACCTACAATGAGCAGTTCTTC,CASSEPSSGRTYNEQFF,TRBV25-1,TRBJ2-1,TRBD2,-
TGCAGTGCTACGGGTTATCAGCCCCAGCATTTT,CSATGYQPQHF,TRBV20-1,TRBJ1-5,-,-
TGTGCCAGCAGCCTATATTTGGAGACCCAGTACTTC,CASSLYLETQYF,TRBV6-5,TRBJ2-5,-,-
TGCGCCAGCACCAACAGGGCCACTCCAATTTCACCCCTCCACTTT,CASTNRATPISPLHF,TRBV10-1,TRBJ1-6,-,-
TGTGCCACTGGGGCCGGGACTAGCGGAACCGGGGAGCTGTTTTTT,CATGAGTSGTGELFF,TRBV24-1,TRBJ2-2,TRBD2,-
TGTGCCAGCAGTCAACAGGGCAATCAGCCCCAGCATTTT,CASSQQGNQPQHF,TRBV12-3/TRBV12-4,TRBJ1-5,-,many
TGTGCCAGCAGCCCCCTGACTAGCGGGAGTTTCGAAGAGACCCAGTACTTC,CASSPLTSGSFEETQYF,TRBV3-1/TRBV3-2,TRBJ2-5,TRBD2,-
TGTGCCAGCAGCGAGAGCGGGAGACCGACCTACGAGCAGTACTTC,CASSESGRPTYEQYF,TRBV6-5,TRBJ2-7,TRBD2,-
TGTGCCAGCACCACCGAGGGACAGGGGTCGGGTGGCTACACCTTC,CASTTEGQGSGGYTF,TRBV2,TRBJ1-2,TRBD1,once
TGTGCCAGCAGCTTGGCCAGCGGGCTGGGGACCCAGTACTTC,CASSLASGLGTQYF,TRBV13,TRBJ2-5,-,-
TGTGCCAGCAGGGCGACAGGGGCTAACACCGGGGAGCTGTTTTTT,CASRATGANTGELFF,TRBV7-9,TRBJ2-2,TRBD1,-
TGTGCCAGTAGTATAGAAAGCCTAGCGGGAGGCTACGAGCAGTACTTC,CASSIESLAGGYEQYF,TRBV19,TRBJ2-7,TRBD2,-
TGTGCCAGCAGCTTCCACTCTGGGGCCAACGTCCTGACTTTC,CASSFHSGANVLTF,TRBV5-4,TRBJ2-6,-,-
TGTGCCAGCAGCCCCGGACGGAGTTTGCTGGAGGGGGGGATTTATGGCTACACCTTC,CASSPGRSLLEGGIYGYTF,TRBV7-8,TRBJ1-2,-,-
TGTGCCAGCTCACAAAACAGGGGGGTCAACACTGAAGCTTTCTTT,CASSQNRGVNTEAFF,TRBV18,TRBJ1-1,TRBD1,-
TGTGCCAGCAGCCCACAGGGATTTGGTGAAGCTTTCTTT,CASSPQGFGEAFF,TRBV13,TRBJ1-1,-,-
TGCAGCGTTGATGGGACTAGCGGGAGGGATGAGCAGTTCTTC,CSVDGTSGRDEQFF,TRBV29-1,TRBJ2-1,TRBD2,-
TGTGCCAGCAGTGAAGTGGGCCGCGAGCAGTACTTC,CASSEVGREQYF,TRBV6-1,TRBJ2-7,-,-
TGCAGCGTGGCCATTAAGGGACTAGGTTCGAGCGCGTACAATGAGCAGTTCTTC,CSVAIKGLGSSAYNEQFF,TRBV29-1,TRBJ2-1,TRBD2,-
TGTGCCAGCAGCTTACTCCCTTCAGGGGGTAACTATGGCTACACCTTC,CASSLLPSGGNYGYTF,TRBV7-3,TRBJ1-2,TRBD1,-
TGTGCCAGCAAAAATAGGGTGGCAGGGAATGAGACCCAGTACTTC,CASKNRVAGNETQYF,TRBV7-9,TRBJ2-5,-,-
TGTGCCTGGAGTGTTACGGGAGGAGGCACAGATACGCAGTATTTT,CAWSVTGGGTDTQYF,TRBV30,TRBJ2-3,TRBD2,-
TGTGCCAGCAGCTCGACAGGCGTTGATGGCTACACCTTC,CASSSTGVDGYTF,TRBV7-3,TRBJ1-2,-,few
TGTGCCAGCAGCGCCACAGGGGGTTCAGATACGCAGTATTTT,CASSATGGSDTQYF,TRBV7-3,TRBJ2-3,TRBD1,-
TGTGCCAGCAGTTACTCCGGGACAGGGGCGTTTGAGCAGTACTTC,CASSYSGTGAFEQYF,TRBV6-5,TRBJ2-7,TRBD1,-
TGTGCCAGCAGCTGGCGGGCAGGGGCTAGCGGGAGTGAGCAGTTCTTC,CASSWRAGASGSEQFF,TRBV7-9,TRBJ2-1,TRBD2,-
TGTGCCAGCAGCGTTGAGGATTATTCACCCCTCCACTTT,CASSVEDYSPLHF,TRBV2,TRBJ1-6,-,-
TGTGCCAGCAGCTTAGCGGGAGGTATCCGAGATACGCAGTATTTT,CASSLAGGIRDTQYF,TRBV7-9,TRBJ2-3,-,once
TGTGCCAGCAGCCAAGGGGAGGACCAAACCTGGTTGGGAAACAATGAGCAGTTCTTC,CASSQGEDQTWLGNNEQFF,TRBV4-2,TRBJ2-1,-,-
TGCAGCGTTGGTTCGACTCTCAATGAGCAGTTCTTC,CSVGSTLNEQFF,TRBV29-1,TRBJ2-1,-,-
TGTGCCAGCAGCGTAGTCCCTCTCCAGGGCACCGGGGAGCTGTTTTTT,CASSVVPLQGTGELFF,TRBV9,TRBJ2-2,-,-
TGTGCCAGCAGCTTAGGCGAGGCCGGAGGAGCTAAGACCCAGTACTTC,CASSLGEAGGAKTQYF,TRBV7-9,TRBJ2-5,-,once
TGTGCCAGCAGCTTACAGGGGGATGAGCAGTTCTTC,CASSLQGDEQFF,TRBV7-6,TRBJ2-1,TRBD1,-
TGTGCCAGCAGCCAAGAGGGCGGAGTAAAAATTTCCTACGAGCAGTACTTC,CASSQEGGVKISYEQYF,TRBV16,TRBJ2-7,-,-
TGCAGCGCACGACTAGCGGGAGTTCACAATGAGCAGTTCTTC,CSARLAGVHNEQFF,TRBV29-1,TRBJ2-1,TRBD2,-
TGTGCCATCAGGGCTAGCGAAGGAGAGACCCAGTACTTC,CAIRASEGETQYF,TRBV10-3,TRBJ2-5,-,-
TGTGCCAGTAGTAGCGGGGGGAGTTATCAAGAGACCCAGTACTTC,CASSSGGSYQETQYF,TRBV19,TRBJ2-5,TRBD2,-
TGTGCCAGCAGCTTAGGGACAGGTCTGGGTGAAAAACTGTTTTTT,CASSLGTGLGEKLFF,TRBV5-4,TRBJ1-4,TRBD1,-
TGTGCCAGCAGCTTGGAAGTTACAAGCACTGAAGCTTTCTTT,CASSLEVTSTEAFF,TRBV5-6,TRBJ1-1,-,once
TGTGCCAGCAGCGCTTACTCTACCGGGGAGCTGTTTTTT,CASSAYSTGELFF,TRBV25-1,TRBJ2-2,-,-
TGCGCCAGCAGCTTGTGGTGGGGGCGAGACGAGCAGTTCTTC,CASSLWWGRDEQFF,TRBV5-1,TRBJ2-1,-,once
TGTGCCACCAGTGATAGGGGTGTAGAAGATACGCAGTATTTT,CATSDRGVEDTQYF,TRBV24-1,TRBJ2-3,-,-
TGTGCCAGCAGCGGGACAGGGGCTATATATAATTCACCCCTCCACTTT,CASSGTGAIYNSPLHF,TRBV2,TRBJ1-6,TRBD1,-
TGTGCCAGCAGTTACGGGACTAGCGGGAGTTACGAGCAGTACTTC,CASSYGTSGSYEQYF,TRBV6-5,TRBJ2-7,TRBD2,-
TGTGCCAGCAGCAAGGGACTAGCGGGAGGGGGGTCCTACGAGCAGTACTTC,CASSKGLAGGGSYEQYF,TRBV21-1,TRBJ2-7,-,-
TGTGCCAGCAGCTTAAACTTCAGGTGGCAGTACTTC,CASSLNFRWQYF,TRBV11-3,TRBJ2-7,-,-